A single sample is the source of the 24 T cell receptor beta chains below, sequenced in a study of cytomegalovirus exposure and HLA in healthy donors. 13 Jbeta primers and 60 Vbeta primers were used for the PCR. Sequenced by immunoSEQ multiplex PCR; TCRdb stores in-frame clones only, minus some. The sample holds more than 85,000 clones; around four fifths are singletons and the top ten take about 8.6%. Input material: PBMCs. The receptors were gathered from a middle-aged woman in good health and CMV-seropositive.

This clone has more than one count but fewer than ten. The chain is built from TRBV4-1 and TRBJ1-2, with 8 bases aligning to TRBD1. The CDR3 has 15 residues. Germline CDR1 reads MGHRA; CDR2 reads YSYEKL. V lost 4 bases to trimming and J lost 5 bases; unmatched junction nucleotides: 9. CDR3 protein: CASSPTDRVEYGYTF. The CDR3, as DNA: TGCGCCAGCAGCCCGACGGACAGGGTGGAGTATGGCTACACCTTC.

This clone turned up a few times. V is TRBV2 and J is TRBJ2-5, with D possibly matching TRBD2 (6 bases). CDR3 size: 10 residues. V was pared by 5 bases and J by 13 bases, with 11 bases between. Germline assignment: CDR1 SNHLY and CDR2 FYNNEI. The CDR3 nucleotides read TGTGCCAGCAGTCTACTAGCCTGGTACTTC. Its protein is CASSLLAWYF.

The CDR3 region has the DNA TGTGCCAGCAGACGGGGACAGGGACCCTACGAGCAGTACTTC. Translation: CASRRGQGPYEQYF. This rearrangement joins TRBV2 to TRBJ2-7, with 9 bases matching TRBD1. This CDR3 has 14 residues. After removal of 6 bases from V and 2 bases from J, the junction contained 5 bases not matched to a gene. CDR1 and CDR2 from the germline V gene are SNHLY and FYNNEI.

V usage is TRBV5-6 and J usage is TRBJ2-1; TRBD2 matches at 10 bases. The CDR3 consists of 17 residues. V lost 5 bases, J lost 3 bases, and 11 bases stayed unmatched. Germline V gene lookup returns CDR1 SGHDT and CDR2 YYEEEE. CDR3 sequence (DNA): TGTGCCAGCAGTAACTTCGGTAGCGGGGGGTACTACAATGAGCAGTTCTTC. Amino acids: CASSNFGSGGYYNEQFF. The variable domain in full, completed from reference TRBV5-6 and TRBJ2-1, reads DAGVTQSPTHLIKTRGQQVTLRCSPKSGHDTVSWYQQALGQGPQFIFQYYEEEERQRGNFPDRFSGHQFPNYSSELNVNALLLGDSALYLCASSNFGSGGYYNEQFFGPGTRLTVL.

This chain uses TRBV7-9 with TRBJ2-5; D possibly corresponds to TRBD1 (6 bases). With 2 bases removed from V and 2 bases from J, the gap between germline ends came to 9 bases. The CDR3 covers 14 residues. Germline assignment: CDR1 SEHNR and CDR2 FQNEAQ (reference sequence). This CDR3 reads CASSLLTGQETQYF. The CDR3 coding sequence is TGTGCCAGCAGCTTATTGACAGGTCAAGAGACCCAGTACTTC. The variable domain in full, completed from reference TRBV7-9 and TRBJ2-5, reads DTGVSQNPRHKITKRGQNVTFRCDPISEHNRLYWYRQTLGQGPEFLTYFQNEAQLEKSRLLSDRFSAERPKGSFSTLEIQRTEQGDSAMYLCASSLLTGQETQYFGPGTRLLVL.

The chain carries TRBV27 and TRBJ1-1; TRBD1 matches at 10 bases. The CDR3 sequence is 16 residues long. V lost 8 bases, J lost 0 bases, and 9 bases stayed unmatched. Germline V CDR1 and CDR2: MNHEY, SMNVEV (reference sequence). The CDR3 region is CASGTGDQILNTEAFF. The CDR3 DNA follows: TGTGCCAGCGGGACAGGGGACCAGATTTTGAACACTGAAGCTTTCTTT.

The CDR3 region is CASSFPGQGREKLFF. CDR3 in DNA: TGTGCCAGCAGCTTCCCGGGACAGGGACGAGAAAAACTGTTTTTT. This chain uses TRBV5-4 with TRBJ1-4; 9 positions match TRBD1. CDR3 size: 15 residues. CDR1 is SGHNT, CDR2 YYREEE, per germline (reference sequence). V shed 2 bases, J shed 8 bases, and the junction held 7 bases outside the gene matches.

The rearrangement links TRBV6-1 to TRBJ2-7; 9 positions match TRBD1. The CDR3 is made up of 15 amino acids. The V gene end was trimmed by 5 bases and the J gene end by 6 bases; junction bases not matched to a gene: 11. Germline loops: CDR1 MNHNS, CDR2 SASEGT. CDR3 DNA: TGTGCCAGCAGTAAGACAGGGGGTAATATGGGCGAGCAGTACTTC. Protein product: CASSKTGGNMGEQYF.

The V call is TRBV5-4, the J call TRBJ2-7; 9 positions agree with TRBD1. Trimming took 5 bases from V and 4 from J; bases not matched to a gene: 7. CDR3 length: 14 residues. In germline, CDR1 is SGHNT, CDR2 YYREEE (reference sequence). For the CDR3, the DNA is TGTGCCAGCAGTATGGGACAGGGAGATTACGAGCAGTACTTC. The encoded protein is CASSMGQGDYEQYF.

The chain uses TRBV11-3 and TRBJ2-3; D might be TRBD1 (6 bases). The CDR3 covers 15 residues. V dropped 4 bases and J dropped 0 bases, with 11 bases sitting between them. Germline assignment: CDR1 SGHNT and CDR2 YENEEA. CDR3 in DNA: TGTGCCAGCAGCTACGGGACAACTAGCACAGATACGCAGTATTTT. It yields the protein CASSYGTTSTDTQYF.

The chain links TRBV28 to TRBJ2-7; 10 nucleotides agree with TRBD2. The CDR3 has 14 residues. Germline values: CDR1 MDHEN, CDR2 SYDVKM. The junction had 6 bases not matched to a gene; V was cut back by 7 bases and J by 3 bases. The CDR3 DNA sequence: TGTGCCAGCACCCGACTAGCGGGTAACTACGAGCAGTACTTC. This encodes CASTRLAGNYEQYF.

CDR3 bases: TGTGCCAGCAGTGAAAGGACTAGCGAGACCTACGAGCAGTACTTC. Protein sequence: CASSERTSETYEQYF. The rearrangement links TRBV2 to TRBJ2-5, with 9 bases identical to TRBD2. The J call is uncertain, as TRBJ2-7 better fits the DNA end. The CDR3 extends over 15 amino acids. From germline, CDR1 is SNHLY and CDR2 FYNNEI.

This CDR3 is CASSAQGLAGEETQYF. The CDR3 DNA follows: TGTGCCAGCAGTGCCCAAGGACTAGCGGGGGAAGAGACCCAGTACTTC. The V call is TRBV2, the J call TRBJ2-5, with 13 bases that match TRBD2. V was clipped by 4 bases and J by 3 bases; unmatched bases: 5. The CDR3 loop spans 16 amino acids. Germline-derived CDR1 and CDR2 are SNHLY and FYNNEI. Full variable domain (rest looked up from reference TRBV2 and TRBJ2-5): EPEVTQTPSHQVTQMGQEVILRCVPISNHLYFYWYRQILGQKVEFLVSFYNNEISEKSEIFDDQFSVERPDGSNFTLKIRSTKLEDSAMYFCASSAQGLAGEETQYFGPGTRLLVL.

The chain couples TRBV10-3 to TRBJ2-5, with TRBD1 matching over 9 bases. TRBJ2-7 matches the DNA end more closely, so the J call is doubtful. Germline V gene data show CDR1 as ENHRY and CDR2 as SYGVKD. The CDR3 length is 16 residues. CDR3 DNA: TGTGCCATCAGAGTTCCCGGGACAGGGCTAACCTACGAGCAGTACTTC. It is translated as CAIRVPGTGLTYEQYF.

V usage is TRBV4-2 and J usage is TRBJ1-3; no firm D call. Germline V gene data show CDR1 as LGHNA and CDR2 as YNFKEQ. This CDR3 spans 14 amino acids. The V end was cut by 0 bases, the J end by 4 bases, with 7 bases between. CDR3 sequence (DNA): TGTGCCAGCAGCCAAGAGACACAGGGAAACACCATATATTTT. Amino acid sequence: CASSQETQGNTIYF.

The chain uses TRBV4-1 and TRBJ2-1; TRBD2 matches 10 bases. The ends lost 4 bases at V and 3 bases at J; junction bases unmatched: 12. This CDR3 contains 18 residues. Germline CDR1 MGHRA, CDR2 YSYEKL. The CDR3: CASSPRGVAGGNYNEQFF. As DNA, the CDR3 is TGCGCCAGCAGCCCGCGGGGCGTAGCGGGAGGTAACTACAATGAGCAGTTCTTC.

The gene calls are TRBV18 and TRBJ1-4, with D perhaps TRBD1 (5 bases). Trimming took off 3 bases at V and 8 bases at J, with 13 bases between the two ends. Germline lookup yields CDR1 KGHSH and CDR2 LQKENI. The CDR3 runs 14 residues. The CDR3, as DNA: TGTGCCAGCTCACCTAGGCAGGGCGAGGAAAAACTGTTTTTT. It specifies CASSPRQGEEKLFF. The whole variable domain, remainder taken from reference TRBV18 and TRBJ1-4, is NAGVMQNPRHLVRRRGQEARLRCSPMKGHSHVYWYRQLPEEGLKFMVYLQKENIIDESGMPKERFSAEFPKEGPSILRIQQVVRGDSAAYFCASSPRQGEEKLFFGSGTQLSVL.

This clone has only a few counts. The chain links TRBV5-1 to TRBJ2-5; 11 bases map to TRBD2. Germline CDR1 is SGHRS and CDR2 is YFSETQ. Trimming cost V 0 bases and J 2 bases; bases outside gene matches: 6. The CDR3 totals 17 residues. The CDR3 region is CASSLASSGGLQETQYF. Here the CDR3 DNA reads TGCGCCAGCAGCTTGGCTTCTAGCGGGGGGCTACAAGAGACCCAGTACTTC.

The V call is TRBV4-2, the J call TRBJ2-1; 10 nucleotides align to TRBD2. V was pared by 3 bases and J by 4 bases, with 9 bases of the junction left unmatched. The CDR3 covers 17 residues. From germline, CDR1 is LGHNA and CDR2 YNFKEQ. The CDR3 region is CASSQKPAGGTYNEQFF. In nucleotides, the CDR3 is TGTGCCAGCAGCCAGAAACCAGCGGGGGGGACATACAATGAGCAGTTCTTC.

The V call is TRBV28, the J call TRBJ1-5; tentatively, D is TRBD1 (6 bases). Germline CDR1 is MDHEN and CDR2 is SYDVKM. The CDR3 has 16 residues. Trimming left V 6 bases short and J 5 bases short, with 20 bases between. The CDR3 region is CASSRATGPRDQPQHF. The CDR3 DNA sequence: TGTGCCAGCAGCAGAGCTACAGGGCCACGGGATCAGCCCCAGCATTTT.

This clone was picked up one time. The chain recombines TRBV30 with TRBJ1-1; 7 bases align to TRBD1. Trimming took 5 bases from V and 3 from J; bases not matched to a gene: 15. Germline values: CDR1 GTSNPN, CDR2 SVGIG (reference sequence). The CDR3 contains 16 residues. The CDR3: CAWPDSNRGRDTEAFF. CDR3 DNA sequence: TGTGCCTGGCCAGACTCTAACAGGGGTAGGGACACTGAAGCTTTCTTT. The variable domain in full, completed from reference TRBV30 and TRBJ1-1, reads SQTIHQWPATLVQPVGSPLSLECTVEGTSNPNLYWYRQAAGRGLQLLFYSVGIGQISSEVPQNLSASRPQDRQFILSSKKLLLSDSGFYLCAWPDSNRGRDTEAFFGQGTRLTVV.

The chain recombines TRBV23-1 with TRBJ2-7, with a possible D match to TRBD1 (6 bases). TRBV23-1 is noted as an ORF with a role that remains uncertain. The CDR3 sequence is 15 residues long. Trimming left V 0 bases short and J 0 bases short, with 9 bases between. CDR3 in DNA: TGCGCCAGCAGTCAATCAGCGGACAGCTCCTACGAGCAGTACTTC. Amino acid sequence: CASSQSADSSYEQYF.

The genes are TRBV7-6 and TRBJ2-7; D is perhaps TRBD2 (5 bases). Germline V gene lookup returns CDR1 SGHVS and CDR2 FNYEAQ. This CDR3 contains 15 residues. Trimming stripped 1 base from V and 3 bases from J, with 13 bases between. The DNA for the CDR3 is TGTGCCAGCAGCTTAGAGGTAGCGCGATACTACGAGCAGTACTTC. Its translation: CASSLEVARYYEQYF.

V gene TRBV15 combines with J gene TRBJ1-5; a weak D match, TRBD1 (5 bases). V dropped 1 base and J dropped 3 bases, with 10 bases sitting between them. This CDR3 comprises 15 residues. Germline lookup yields CDR1 LNHNV and CDR2 YYDKDF (reference sequence). This CDR3 is CATSRVAGINQPQHF. The CDR3 DNA reads TGTGCCACCAGCAGAGTGGCAGGGATCAATCAGCCCCAGCATTTT. The whole variable domain, remainder taken from reference TRBV15 and TRBJ1-5, is DAMVIQNPRYQVTQFGKPVTLSCSQTLNHNVMYWYQQKSSQAPKLLFHYYDKDFNNEADTPDNFQSRRPNTSFCFLDIRSPGLGDTAMYLCATSRVAGINQPQHFGDGTRLSIL.